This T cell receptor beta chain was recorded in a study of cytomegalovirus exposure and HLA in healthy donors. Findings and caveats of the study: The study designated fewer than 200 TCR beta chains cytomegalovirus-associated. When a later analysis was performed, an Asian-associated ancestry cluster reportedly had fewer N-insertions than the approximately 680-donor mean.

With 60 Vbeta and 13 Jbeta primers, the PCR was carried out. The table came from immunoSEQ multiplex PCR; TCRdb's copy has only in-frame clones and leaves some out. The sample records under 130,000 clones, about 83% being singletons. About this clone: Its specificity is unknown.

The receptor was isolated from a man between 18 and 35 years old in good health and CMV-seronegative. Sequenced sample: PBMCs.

CDR3 sequence reads: CASTWTSGSNTGELFF. The CDR3 region has the DNA TGCGCCAGCACCTGGACTAGCGGTTCAAACACCGGGGAGCTGTTTTTT. This chain joins TRBV4-3 and TRBJ2-2, with TRBD2 matching over 10 bases. This CDR3 is 16 amino acids long. Germline values: CDR1 LGHNA, CDR2 YSLEER. The V and J ends lost 7 bases and 2 bases, in that order; junction bases with no gene match: 7.